The TCR beta chain under discussion was sequenced for a study of cytomegalovirus exposure and HLA in healthy donors. Across the whole study: An earlier analysis found fewer than 140 million unique TCR beta sequences from around 180 million T cells. Whole-study findings and limits: One variant, a missense change in DCLRE1C, was linked in a later analysis to TCR beta V- and J-gene trimming. An observed cluster of highly shared sequence variants was recorded as a likely sequencing artifact.

With 1 base clipped from V and 0 bases from J, the junction kept 2 bases outside the gene matches. The germline gives CDR1 MNHEY, CDR2 SVGAGI. This CDR3 has 16 residues. The PCR contained 60 Vbeta and 13 Jbeta primers. Some clones are missing from TCRdb's copy, which holds only in-frame ones; the method was immunoSEQ multiplex PCR. This sample has 95,000 to 150,000 clones, with over 65% found just once. Every donor was a healthy person donating bone marrow. To note about this clone: Its antigen is unknown. The sample carries other DNA sequences with the same CDR3.

The gene calls are TRBV6-5 and TRBJ2-1; 8 bases line up with TRBD2. The TCR sequence derives from a man younger than 40 in good health and CMV-seropositive. The sequenced material came from PBMCs. As DNA, the CDR3 is TGTGCCAGCAGTTACTACAGCGGGAGCTCCTACAATGAGCAGTTCTTC. It codes for CASSYYSGSSYNEQFF.